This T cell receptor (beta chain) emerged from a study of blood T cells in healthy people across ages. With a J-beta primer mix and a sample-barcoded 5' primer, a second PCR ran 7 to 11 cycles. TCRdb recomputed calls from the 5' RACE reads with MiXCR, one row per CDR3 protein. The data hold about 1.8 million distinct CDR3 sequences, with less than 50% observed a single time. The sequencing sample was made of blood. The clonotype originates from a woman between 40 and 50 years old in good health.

CDR3 DNA sequence: TGTGCCAGCAGCGGCCGTGGAAGGGGATCCTACAATGAGCAGTTCTTC. It yields the protein CASSGRGRGSYNEQFF. The chain links TRBV7-6 to TRBJ2-1, with D tentatively TRBD1 (5 bases). Germline values: CDR1 SGHVS, CDR2 FNYEAQ. The V end lost 5 bases, the J end lost 1 base, and 15 bases lay between the germline ends. This CDR3 region has 16 residues.